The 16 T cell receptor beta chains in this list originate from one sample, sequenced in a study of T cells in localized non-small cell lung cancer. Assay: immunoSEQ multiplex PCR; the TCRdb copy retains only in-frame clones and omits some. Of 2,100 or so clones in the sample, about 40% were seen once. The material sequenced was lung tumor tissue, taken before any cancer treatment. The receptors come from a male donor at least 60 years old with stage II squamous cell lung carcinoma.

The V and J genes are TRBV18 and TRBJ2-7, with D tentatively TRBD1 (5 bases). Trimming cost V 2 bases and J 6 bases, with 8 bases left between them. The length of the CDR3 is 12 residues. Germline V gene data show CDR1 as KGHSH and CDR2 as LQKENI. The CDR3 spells CASSPTTVEQYF. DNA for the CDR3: TGTGCCAGCTCACCAACGACAGTCGAGCAGTACTTC.

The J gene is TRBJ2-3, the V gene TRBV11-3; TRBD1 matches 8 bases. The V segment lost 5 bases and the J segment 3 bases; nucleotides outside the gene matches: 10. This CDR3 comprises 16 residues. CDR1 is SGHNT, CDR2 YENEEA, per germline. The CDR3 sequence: CASSGTRGLGTDTQYF. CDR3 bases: TGTGCCAGCAGCGGGACCAGGGGGCTGGGAACAGATACGCAGTATTTT.

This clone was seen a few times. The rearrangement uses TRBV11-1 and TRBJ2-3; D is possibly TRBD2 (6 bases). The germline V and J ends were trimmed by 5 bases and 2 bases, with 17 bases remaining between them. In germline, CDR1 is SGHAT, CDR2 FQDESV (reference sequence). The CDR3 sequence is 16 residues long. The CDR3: CASSGGFSLFTDTQYF. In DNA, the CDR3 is TGTGCCAGCAGCGGGGGGTTTAGCCTCTTCACAGATACGCAGTATTTT.

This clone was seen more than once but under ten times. The CDR3 DNA is TGTGCCAGCAGCCCCGGACAGGGGGGTTATGAAAAACTGTTTTTT. Residues: CASSPGQGGYEKLFF. The rearrangement uses TRBV9 and TRBJ1-4; 10 bases match TRBD1. Unmatched junction bases numbered 6, after V lost 4 bases and J lost 6 bases. CDR1 is SGDLS, CDR2 YYNGEE, per germline. The CDR3 consists of 15 residues.

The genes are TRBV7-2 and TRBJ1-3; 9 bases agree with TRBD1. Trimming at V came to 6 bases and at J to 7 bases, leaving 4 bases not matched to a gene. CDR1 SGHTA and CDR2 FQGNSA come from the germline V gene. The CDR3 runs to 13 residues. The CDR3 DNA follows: TGTGCCAGCAGGGGACAGGGAAGGAACACCATATATTTT. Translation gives CASRGQGRNTIYF. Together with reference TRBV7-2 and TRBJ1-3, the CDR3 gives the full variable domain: GAGVSQSPSNKVTEKGKDVELRCDPISGHTALYWYRQSLGQGLEFLIYFQGNSAPDKSGLPSDRFSAERTGGSVSTLTIQRTQQEDSAVYLCASRGQGRNTIYFGEGSWLTVV.

This CDR3 reads CASSLGTVGWSEQFF. DNA for the CDR3: TGCGCCAGCAGCTTGGGGACGGTCGGATGGAGTGAGCAGTTCTTC. The J gene is TRBJ2-1, the V gene TRBV5-1; D unresolved. Germline-derived CDR1 and CDR2 are SGHRS and YFSETQ. The length of the CDR3 is 15 residues. V shed 0 bases and J shed 9 bases, with 16 bases lying between them.

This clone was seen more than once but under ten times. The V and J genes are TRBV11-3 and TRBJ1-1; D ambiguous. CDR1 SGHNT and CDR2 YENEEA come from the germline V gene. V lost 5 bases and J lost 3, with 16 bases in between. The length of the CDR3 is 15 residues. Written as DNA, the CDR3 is TGTGCCAGCAGCCGCAGTGGGCCAGGAGACACTGAAGCTTTCTTT. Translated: CASSRSGPGDTEAFF.

CDR3 sequence (DNA): TGTACTTCGGCAGCTAATTACAATCAGCCCCAGCATTTT. It encodes CTSAANYNQPQHF. This chain joins TRBV6-8 and TRBJ1-5; D is unresolved. This CDR3 is built from 13 residues. Per the germline V gene, CDR1 is MNHGY and CDR2 is SAAAGT.

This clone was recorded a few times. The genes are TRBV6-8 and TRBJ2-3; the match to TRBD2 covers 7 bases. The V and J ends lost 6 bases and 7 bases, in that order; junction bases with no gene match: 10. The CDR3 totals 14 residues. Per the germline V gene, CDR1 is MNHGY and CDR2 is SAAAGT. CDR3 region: CASRAGLLPNTQYF. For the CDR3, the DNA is TGTGCCAGCAGAGCGGGACTCCTACCGAATACGCAGTATTTT.

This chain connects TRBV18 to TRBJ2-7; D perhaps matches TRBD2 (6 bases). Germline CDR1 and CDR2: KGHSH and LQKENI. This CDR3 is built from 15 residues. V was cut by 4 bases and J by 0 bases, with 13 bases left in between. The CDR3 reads CASSLPAGTSYEQYF. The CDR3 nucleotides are TGTGCCAGCTCACTACCAGCGGGTACCTCCTACGAGCAGTACTTC.

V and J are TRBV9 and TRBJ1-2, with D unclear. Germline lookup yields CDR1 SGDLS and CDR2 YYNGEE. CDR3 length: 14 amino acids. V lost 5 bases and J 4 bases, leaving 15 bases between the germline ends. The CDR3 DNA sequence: TGTGCCAGCAGTGATTGGGGTACTACCTATGGCTACACCTTC. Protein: CASSDWGTTYGYTF.

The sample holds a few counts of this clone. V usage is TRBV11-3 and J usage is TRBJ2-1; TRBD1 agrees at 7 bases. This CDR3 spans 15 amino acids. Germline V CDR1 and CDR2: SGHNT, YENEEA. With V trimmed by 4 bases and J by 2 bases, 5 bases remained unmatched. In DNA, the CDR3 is TGTGCCAGCAGCTACCGGACAGGTCCCTACAATGAGCAGTTCTTC. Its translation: CASSYRTGPYNEQFF.

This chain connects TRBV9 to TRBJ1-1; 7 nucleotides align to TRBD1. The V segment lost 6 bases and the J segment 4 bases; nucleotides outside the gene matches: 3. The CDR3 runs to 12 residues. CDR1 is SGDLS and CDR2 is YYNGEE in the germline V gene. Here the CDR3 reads CASMQGGTEAFF. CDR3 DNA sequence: TGTGCCAGCATGCAGGGGGGCACTGAAGCTTTCTTT.

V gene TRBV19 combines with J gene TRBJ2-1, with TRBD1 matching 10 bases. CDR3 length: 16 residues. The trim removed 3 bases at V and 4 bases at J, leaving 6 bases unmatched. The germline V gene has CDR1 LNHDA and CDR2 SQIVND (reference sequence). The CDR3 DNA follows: TGTGCCAGTAGTATTCTCAGGGACAGGGGATACAATGAGCAGTTCTTC. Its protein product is CASSILRDRGYNEQFF.

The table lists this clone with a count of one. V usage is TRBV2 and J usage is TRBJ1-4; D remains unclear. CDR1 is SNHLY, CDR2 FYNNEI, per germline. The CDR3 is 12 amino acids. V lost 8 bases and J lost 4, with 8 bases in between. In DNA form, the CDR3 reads TGTGCCAGCGGTCCCTTTAATGAAAAACTGTTTTTT. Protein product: CASGPFNEKLFF.

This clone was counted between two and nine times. The CDR3 reads CASSVDRGNTEAFF. CDR3 nucleotide sequence: TGTGCCAGCAGCGTCGACAGGGGGAACACTGAAGCTTTCTTT. The chain carries TRBV11-3 and TRBJ1-1; TRBD1 matches 8 bases. The germline CDR1 and CDR2 sequences are SGHNT and YENEEA. This CDR3 has 14 residues. Germline trimming cut 5 bases from V and 1 base from J; bases unmatched to any gene: 3.